This entry is about one T cell receptor (beta chain). This clonotype was observed once. The specificity of this receptor is unknown. Per-nucleotide qualities are absent, and no much larger clonotype sits a single base away. A single read constitutes weak evidence. The CDR3 holds 14 amino acids from the cysteine to the phenylalanine. The entry retains the CDR3 DNA only, 42 bases that are in frame from base 1. CDR1 and CDR2 are drawn from the germline V gene: SGHAT, FQNNGV. Trimming accounts for 5 bases at V and 4 bases at J, while the number of junction bases matched to no gene is 7. Sequencing instrument: Illumina HiSeq 2000. Multiplex PCR amplification was used to build the TCR beta chain libraries. The amplified TCR beta chain products were analyzed by high-throughput sequencing. TCRdb reworked the public reads: Q25 trimming with fastp, MiXCR clone assembly, productive beta chains retained. Rows merge per CDR3 protein into single entries with the most common DNA and genes. A total of hundreds of thousands of distinct CDR3 sequences appear in this sample, less than 40% of them only once. 1.4% of the sample belongs to the ten largest clones.

The data stem from a study of breast tumors, draining lymph nodes, adjacent tissues (dated by TCRdb to about 2016). Looking at the study overall: Breast cancer patients provided tumor, adjacent nontumor tissue and axillary lymph nodes, and the study compared the TCR beta repertoires across these three sources. The study aimed to assess the relationships and possible T-cell exchange between tumor, surrounding tissue and draining lymph node repertoires in human breast cancer.

Lymph node samples came from the axillary draining lymph nodes of breast cancer patients. What the work shows at the level of the full study, not this receptor alone: T-cell repertoire diversity in tumors was found to be lower than in lymph nodes but higher than in nontumor tissue, and preferential V and J gene usage was observed. Rather than being directly demonstrated, the conclusion that tumor T cells originate in lymph nodes was presented as consistent with a hypothesis. The data were considered consistent with most tumor T cells being derived from the lymph node and subsequently expanding within tumor tissue. The similarity between tumor and nontumor tissue repertoires was significantly greater in luminal-like breast cancer than in basal-like breast cancer.

The V gene is TRBV11-2 and the J gene is TRBJ2-7, with 8 bases matching TRBD1. Sequencing used axillary lymph node tissue. This receptor was obtained from a female donor with breast cancer. Some clones in this sample may be carry-over from other donors' samples. The CDR3 here reads CASSPVDRVYEQYF. The DNA sequence is TGTGCCAGCAGCCCCGTGGACAGGGTTTACGAGCAGTACTTC.